The entry below gives a single T cell receptor (beta chain) sequence along with its context. The assay was immunoSEQ multiplex PCR, and TCRdb's table has in-frame clones only and misses some. Of about 22,000 clones in the sample, around 90% are singletons; the top ten hold around 1.5%. These data belong to a study of T cells in tumors and immune-related adverse events. The CDR3 is 13 residues long. Deletions cut 8 bases from V and 4 bases from J, with 11 bases between. Per germline, CDR1 KGHSH and CDR2 LQKENI. The chain joins TRBV18 to TRBJ2-2; D perhaps matches TRBD2 (5 bases). This TCR was recovered from a female donor with metastatic renal cell carcinoma. The source material was lymph node tissue, sampled from a patient treated with anti-PD-1 therapy. The CDR3 region is CASGREGTGELFF. Here the CDR3 DNA reads TGTGCCAGCGGCCGGGAAGGCACCGGGGAGCTGTTTTTT.